This TCR beta chain was retrieved from a study of Graves' ophthalmopathy and Graves' hyperthyroidism. Study-wide results and caveats: Most clonotypes expanded in thyroid above 0.001 frequency were present in blood too. Ophthalmopathy progression cases were predicted by the model with roughly 68% sensitivity and less than 85% specificity.

Ophthalmopathy-affected donors exhibited moderate-to-severe activity, CAS ≥3, NOSPECS ≥4, and duration under 3 months. Reliance was placed on clinical symptoms, serum thyroxine, TRAb, thyroid ultrasound and orbital computed tomography for diagnosis. The V gene lost 2 bases and the J gene lost 1 base, with 29 bases spanning the gap. The germline CDR1 and CDR2 sequences are KGHSH and LQKENI. This CDR3 has 21 residues. This clonotype was detected ten times or more. Its antigen is not known. Investigators amplified TCR beta CDR3 regions from RNA transcripts. Second-round multiplex PCR came after a first-round RT-PCR that employed HTBI primers. From the multiplex PCR reads, TCRdb called clonotypes with MiXCR, one entry per CDR3 protein. The sample lists about 210,000 distinct CDR3 sequences, roughly 27% occurring once.

Sequencing was performed on peripheral blood. The sequence derives from a man aged 50-59 years with Graves' ophthalmopathy. V gene TRBV18 combines with J gene TRBJ1-1; D is undetermined. CDR3 in amino acids: CASSPYLPKLQTGRANTEAFF. As DNA, the CDR3 is TGTGCCAGCTCACCATATCTGCCAAAACTCCAAACGGGCCGGGCGAACACTGAAGCTTTCTTT. Looking up the rest from reference TRBV18 and TRBJ1-1 gives the full variable domain: NAGVMQNPRHLVRRRGQEARLRCSPMKGHSHVYWYRQLPEEGLKFMVYLQKENIIDESGMPKERFSAEFPKEGPSILRIQQVVRGDSAAYFCASSPYLPKLQTGRANTEAFFGQGTRLTVV.